This entry concerns a single T cell receptor (beta chain). V lost 0 bases and J lost 8, with 11 bases in between. The germline V gene encodes CDR1 SGHNT and CDR2 YYREEE (reference sequence). The CDR3 loop spans 14 amino acids. The sample is drawn from a study of cytomegalovirus exposure and HLA in healthy donors. Primers for the PCR totalled 60 Vbeta and 13 Jbeta. Produced via immunoSEQ multiplex PCR; TCRdb's table is partial and in-frame only. The sample includes 95,000 or so clones, approximately 80% of them seen just once. The sequence came from a woman in her 70s in good health and CMV-seropositive. The genes are TRBV5-4 and TRBJ1-4; D gene unclear. The source material was PBMCs. In nucleotides, the CDR3 is TGTGCCAGCAGCTTGGCGGGGAGAGACGAAAAACTGTTTTTT. Amino acids: CASSLAGRDEKLFF.